The T cell receptor (beta chain) described here comes from a study of blood T cell repertoires in COVID-19 (dated by TCRdb to the early 2020s). The study in broad terms: Samples covering the acute and convalescent phases of COVID-19 were provided by collaborators in the United States, Italy and Spain. The prospective study material was composed of cDNA or gDNA derived from T cells, B-cell-depleted T cells, or PBMCs. The dataset comprised deeply sampled blood TCRbeta repertoires from subjects exposed to, actively infected with, or recovered from COVID-19. A freely available public database, intended as a resource for researchers studying the immune response to SARS-CoV-2, is where the repertoires were released. Samples were obtained from the ongoing ImmuneRACE study (first 160 participants) and from about 1,300 subjects provided by 6 global collaborators. A de-identified subject ID, COVID-19 status, age in years and sex were almost always included in the sample metadata. Where HLA class I and class II types were available, the types were taken from metadata supplied by the sample provider, not from assay-based typing. Overall study results and their limits: The quantity of clinical and demographic metadata differed by source and by participant and was supplied without curation.

In the prospective study, participants were roughly 18 to 95 years old, resided in about two dozen geographic areas of the United States, and were enrolled through a virtual design. Cohort assignment in the prospective study relied on participant-reported clinical history from a screening survey and a study questionnaire. For ImmuneRACE Cohort 3, a participant was defined as recovered based on two consecutive negative NP/OP PCR tests, clearance by a healthcare professional, or resolution of symptoms. In the prospective study, mobile phlebotomists collected whole blood, serum and a nasopharyngeal or oropharyngeal swab from each participant. Additional blood draws and questionnaires over an approximately two-month period could optionally be provided by prospective study participants. Blood samples from the prospective study were shipped frozen or at room temperature prior to DNA extraction. Concerning this clone: The clone's antigen remains unknown. No qualities accompany the bases; no much larger clone lies one base away.

The immunoSEQ Assay, a bias-controlled multiplex PCR, was used to amplify TCRbeta CDR3 regions from genomic DNA. The original pipeline was this. Nucleated cell counts per sample were estimated from amplification of reference gene primers within the assay. To quantify the absolute abundance of each unique TCRbeta CDR3 rearrangement, sequence reads were collapsed and filtered. For each sample, productive Simpson clonality was calculated as the square root of Simpson's diversity index across productive rearrangements. TCRdb limited this immuneACCESS table to in-frame rearrangements with V and J called. A share of clones is missing; checked studies link under half to unresolved V genes, and the rest is unexplained. V and J calls and clone size are as listed in that table; D and trimming were resolved from the DNA. The sample includes under 450,000 clones, with about 90% observed a single time. In total, the top ten clones hold around 3% of the sample.

Sequencing was done on a sample of PBMCs or T cells enriched from blood (not recorded which). The sequence was collected from a woman aged 25 to 45 who had recovered from COVID-19.

The CDR3 is CASSPQGLAVLTTLREQFF. DNA sequence: TGTGCCAGCAGCCCACAGGGACTAGCGGTTCTTACGACCCTTAGGGAGCAGTTCTTC. The V and J genes are TRBV5-4 and TRBJ2-1; TRBD2 lines up with 11 middle nucleotides. V has 4 bases trimmed and J has 10 bases trimmed; junction bases matching no gene number 22. The CDR3 holds 19 amino acids from the cysteine to the phenylalanine. Only the CDR3 DNA is retained, 57 bases long and in frame from the first base. CDR1 and CDR2 (SGHNT, YYREEE) derive from the germline V gene (reference sequence).